The text below deals with one TCR beta chain. The sample is drawn from a study of cytomegalovirus exposure and HLA in healthy donors. The PCR made use of 60 Vbeta and 13 Jbeta primers. Clones were sequenced by immunoSEQ multiplex PCR, and TCRdb holds only the in-frame ones, with some missing. The data hold approximately 190,000 clones, with roughly 80% observed a single time. The trim removed 1 base at V and 14 bases at J, leaving 7 bases unmatched. There are 12 residues in the CDR3. In germline, CDR1 is GTSNPN, CDR2 SVGIG (reference sequence). The gene calls are TRBV30 and TRBJ2-3, with TRBD2 identical over 9 bases. The specimen sequenced was PBMCs. The receptor was derived from a man between 35 and 55 years old in good health and CMV-seropositive. CDR3 sequence: CAWSAPGLAPYF. DNA for the CDR3: TGTGCCTGGAGTGCCCCGGGACTAGCTCCGTATTTT. The full variable domain, its missing parts supplied by reference TRBV30 and TRBJ2-3, is SQTIHQWPATLVQPVGSPLSLECTVEGTSNPNLYWYRQAAGRGLQLLFYSVGIGQISSEVPQNLSASRPQDRQFILSSKKLLLSDSGFYLCAWSAPGLAPYFGPGTRLTVL.